The present T cell receptor beta chain was sequenced within a study of Graves' ophthalmopathy and Graves' hyperthyroidism. Across the whole study: There was a collection of peripheral blood at initial diagnosis, before any treatment.

PBMCs were density-gradient isolated from roughly 10 ml fresh blood. Study observations and caveats: Most thyroid clonotypes expanded beyond 0.001 frequency were also found in blood. Researchers report that a 13-signature model separated ophthalmopathy from stable hyperthyroidism, posting about 88% sensitivity and 75% to 84% specificity.

Trimming took off 3 bases at V and 4 bases at J, with 16 bases between the two ends. The CDR3 is made up of 15 amino acids. Germline values: CDR1 LNHDA, CDR2 SQIVND (reference sequence). Amplification targeted the TCR beta CDR3 regions, with RNA transcripts as the source material. Second-round multiplex PCR came after first-round RT-PCR with HTBI primers. TCRdb reanalysed the multiplex PCR reads using MiXCR and keeps one entry per CDR3 protein. The data show roughly 480,000 distinct CDR3 sequences, with 13% to 15% seen just once and approximately 9.8% held by the top ten. This clonotype has a count of ten or more. Its antigen is currently unknown.

The chain links TRBV19 to TRBJ2-7, with a weak D call TRBD2 (5 bases). Sequencing was performed on blood. The source is a woman aged 25 to 39 with Graves' ophthalmopathy. The CDR3 sequence is CASSMIQQGGYEQYF. The CDR3, as DNA: TGTGCCAGTAGTATGATCCAGCAAGGAGGTTACGAGCAGTACTTC.